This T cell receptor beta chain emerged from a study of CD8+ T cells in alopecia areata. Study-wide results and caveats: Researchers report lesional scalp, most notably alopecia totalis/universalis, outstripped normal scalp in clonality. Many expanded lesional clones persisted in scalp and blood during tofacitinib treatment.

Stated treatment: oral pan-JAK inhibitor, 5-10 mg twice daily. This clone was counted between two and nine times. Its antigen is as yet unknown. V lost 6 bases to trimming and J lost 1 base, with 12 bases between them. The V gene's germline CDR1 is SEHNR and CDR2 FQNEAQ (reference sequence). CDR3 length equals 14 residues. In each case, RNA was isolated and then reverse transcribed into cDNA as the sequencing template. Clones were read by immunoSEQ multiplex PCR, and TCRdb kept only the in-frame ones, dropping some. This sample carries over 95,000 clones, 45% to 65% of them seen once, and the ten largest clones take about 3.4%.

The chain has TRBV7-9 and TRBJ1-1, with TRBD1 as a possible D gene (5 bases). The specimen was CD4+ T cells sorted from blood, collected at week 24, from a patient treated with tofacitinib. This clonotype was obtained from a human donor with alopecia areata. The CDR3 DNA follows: TGTGCCAGCAGGCCCGGGACGGCGAACACTGAAGCTTTCTTT. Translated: CASRPGTANTEAFF.